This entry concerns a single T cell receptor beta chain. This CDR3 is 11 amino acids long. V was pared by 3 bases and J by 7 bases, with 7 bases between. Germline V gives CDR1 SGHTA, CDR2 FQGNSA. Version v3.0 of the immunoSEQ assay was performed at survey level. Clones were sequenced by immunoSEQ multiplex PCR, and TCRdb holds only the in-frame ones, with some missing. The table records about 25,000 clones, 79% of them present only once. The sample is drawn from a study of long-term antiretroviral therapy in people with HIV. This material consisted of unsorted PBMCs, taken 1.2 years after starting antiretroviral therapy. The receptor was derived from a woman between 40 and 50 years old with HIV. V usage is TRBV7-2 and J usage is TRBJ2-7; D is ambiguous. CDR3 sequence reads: CASSFSREQYF. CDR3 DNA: TGTGCCAGCAGCTTCTCGCGAGAGCAGTACTTC.